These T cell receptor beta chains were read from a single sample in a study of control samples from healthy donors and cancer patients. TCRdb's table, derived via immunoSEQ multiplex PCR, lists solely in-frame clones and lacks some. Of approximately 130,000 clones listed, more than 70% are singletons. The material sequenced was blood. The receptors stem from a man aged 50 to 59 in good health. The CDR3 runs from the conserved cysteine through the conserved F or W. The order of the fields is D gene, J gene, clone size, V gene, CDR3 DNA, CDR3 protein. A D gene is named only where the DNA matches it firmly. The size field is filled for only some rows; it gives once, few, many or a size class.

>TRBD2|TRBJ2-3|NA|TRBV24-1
TGTGCCACCAGTGATTTGAAACTAGCGGGGGGCACAGATACGCAGTATTTT
CATSDLKLAGGTDTQYF
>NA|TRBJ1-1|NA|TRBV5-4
TGTGCCAGCAGGAGTTCATGGGGGTTGAACACTGAAGCTTTCTTT
CASRSSWGLNTEAFF
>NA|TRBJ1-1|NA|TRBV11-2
TGTGCCAGCAGCTTAGGACCTTCGGGATTAAGTAACACTGAAGCTTTCTTT
CASSLGPSGLSNTEAFF
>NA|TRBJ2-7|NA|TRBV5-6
TGTGCCAGCACCCTGGGGGCAGGGACCTACGAGCAGTACTTC
CASTLGAGTYEQYF
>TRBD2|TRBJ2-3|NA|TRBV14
TGTGCCAGCAGCTATCGGACTAGACCGGGCGGGCAGTATTTT
CASSYRTRPGGQYF
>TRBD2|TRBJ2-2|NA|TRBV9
TGTGCCAGCAGCGTACCGACTAGCGCGGGGGAGCTGTTTTTT
CASSVPTSAGELFF
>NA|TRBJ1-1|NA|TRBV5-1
TGCGCCAGCAGCTTAGGGACAATGAACACTGAAGCTTTCTTT
CASSLGTMNTEAFF
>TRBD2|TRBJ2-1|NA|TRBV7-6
TGTGCCAGCAGCTCGATCCGAGCGGGGGTGAGGTCCTACAATGAGCAGTTCTTC
CASSSIRAGVRSYNEQFF
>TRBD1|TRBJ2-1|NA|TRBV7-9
TGTGCCAGCAGCTTAGGATCCCGGACAGGGCACAATGAGCAGTTCTTC
CASSLGSRTGHNEQFF
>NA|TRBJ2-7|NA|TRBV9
TGTGCCAGCAGCGTCGATCGGGACGGAGCCTACGAGCAGTACTTC
CASSVDRDGAYEQYF
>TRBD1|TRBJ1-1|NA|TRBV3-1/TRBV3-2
TGTGCCAGCAGCCAAGGGGGACAGCTTGAAGCTTTCTTT
CASSQGGQLEAFF
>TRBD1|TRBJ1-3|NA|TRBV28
TGTGCCAGCAGCCCCTTGACAGGGTCTGGAAACACCATATATTTT
CASSPLTGSGNTIYF
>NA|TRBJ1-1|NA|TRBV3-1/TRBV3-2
TGTGCCAGCAGCCCCTCAGATGTGAACACTGAAGCTTTCTTT
CASSPSDVNTEAFF
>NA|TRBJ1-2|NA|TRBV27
TGTGCCAGCAGTTTATCATCCGGCAGGGCCGCCTATGGCTACACCTTC
CASSLSSGRAAYGYTF
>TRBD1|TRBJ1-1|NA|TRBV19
TGTGCCAGTGTGGGCAGGGGGCCGGACACTGAAGCTTTCTTT
CASVGRGPDTEAFF
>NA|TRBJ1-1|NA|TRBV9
TGTGCCAGCAGCGTAATAACAGGAGGGGCCACTGAAGCTTTCTTT
CASSVITGGATEAFF
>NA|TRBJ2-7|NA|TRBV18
TGTGCCAGCTCACTCGGGACACCTGACTACGAGCAGTACTTC
CASSLGTPDYEQYF
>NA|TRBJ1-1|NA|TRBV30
TGTGCCTGGAGTGTATCACAGGGACTTGAAGCTTTCTTT
CAWSVSQGLEAFF
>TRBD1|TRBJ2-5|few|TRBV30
TGTGCCTGGAGTGCCGGGACAGGCTCACAAGAGACCCAGTACTTC
CAWSAGTGSQETQYF
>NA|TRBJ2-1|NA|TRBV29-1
TGCAGCGTGGGGCGGTCTGGCGATGAGCAGTTCTTC
CSVGRSGDEQFF
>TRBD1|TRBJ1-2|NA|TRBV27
TGTGCCAGCAGTCCCTCCCGGACAGGGGACTATGGCTACACCTTC
CASSPSRTGDYGYTF
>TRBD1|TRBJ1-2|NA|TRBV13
TGTGCCAGCAGCTTTCGCCGGACAGGGGACGGCTACACCTTC
CASSFRRTGDGYTF
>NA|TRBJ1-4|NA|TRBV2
TGTGCCAGCAGAAACAACTTTGCAACTAATGAAAAACTGTTTTTT
CASRNNFATNEKLFF
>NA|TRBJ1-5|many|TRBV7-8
TGTGCCAGCAGCCGGGGGGTCCAGGATAGCAATCAGCCCCAGCATTTT
CASSRGVQDSNQPQHF
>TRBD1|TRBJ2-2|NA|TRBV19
TGTGCCAGTAGTATCCTCGGGACAGGGGGGAACACCGGGGAGCTGTTTTTT
CASSILGTGGNTGELFF
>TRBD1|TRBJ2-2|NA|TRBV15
TGTGCCACCACCGGGGACAGGGGGGCCGGGGAGCTGTTTTTT
CATTGDRGAGELFF
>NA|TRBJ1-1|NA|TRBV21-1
TGTGCCAGCAGCAAAGAAAGGGCAGGGTGCACTGAAGCTTTCTTT
CASSKERAGCTEAFF
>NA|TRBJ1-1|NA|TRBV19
TGTGCCAGTAGTATCGACACGAACACTGAAGCTTTCTTT
CASSIDTNTEAFF
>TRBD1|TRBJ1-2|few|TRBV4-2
TGTGCCAGCAGCCAAGAAAGGACAGGGAGCGATGGCTACACCTTC
CASSQERTGSDGYTF
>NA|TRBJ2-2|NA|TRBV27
TGTGCCAGCAATTGGTTCGGGGGGCGCGGGAACACCGGGGAGCTGTTTTTT
CASNWFGGRGNTGELFF
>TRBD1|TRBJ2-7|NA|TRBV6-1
TGTGCCAGCAGTGAGACAGGGAACTACGAGCAGTACTTC
CASSETGNYEQYF
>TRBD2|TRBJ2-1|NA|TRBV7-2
TGTGCCAGCAGCCCTCGGACTAGCGGGGAACCCAATGAGCAGTTCTTC
CASSPRTSGEPNEQFF
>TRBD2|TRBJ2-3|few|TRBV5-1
TGCGCCAGCAGCTTGGAACCTAGCGGGGAAACAGATACGCAGTATTTT
CASSLEPSGETDTQYF
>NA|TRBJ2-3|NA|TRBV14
TGTGCCAGCAGCCAAGACGGAAACACGCAGTATTTT
CASSQDGNTQYF
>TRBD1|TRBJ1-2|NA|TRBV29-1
TGCAGCGGCCGGACAGGGGCATTGGAAGGCTACACCTTC
CSGRTGALEGYTF
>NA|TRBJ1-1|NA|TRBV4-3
TGCGCCAGCAGCCAAGATTCAGGGAGGATCACTGAAGCTTTCTTT
CASSQDSGRITEAFF
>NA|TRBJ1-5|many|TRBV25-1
TGTGCCAGCAGTGAATGGGGGACGCCAACCCAGCATTTT
CASSEWGTPTQHF
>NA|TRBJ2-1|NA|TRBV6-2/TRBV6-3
TGTGCCAGCAGTCCGTGGAATGAGCAGTTCTTC
CASSPWNEQFF
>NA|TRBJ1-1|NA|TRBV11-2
TGTGCCAGCAGCCCGGCGAACACAGAAGCTTTCTTT
CASSPANTEAFF
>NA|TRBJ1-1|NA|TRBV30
TGTGCCCGGCGATGGGGCCCGGGGACTGAAGCTTTCTTT
CARRWGPGTEAFF
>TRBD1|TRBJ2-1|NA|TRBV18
TGTGCCAGCTCATCCGGACAGGTGTACAATGAGCAGTTCTTC
CASSSGQVYNEQFF
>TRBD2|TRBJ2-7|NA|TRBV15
TGTGCCACCAGCAGAGCAACTAGCGGGGACTACGAGCAGTACTTC
CATSRATSGDYEQYF
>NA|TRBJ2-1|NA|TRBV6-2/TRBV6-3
TGTGCCAGCAGTTACAGCTACCTTTCCTACAATGAGCAGTTCTTC
CASSYSYLSYNEQFF
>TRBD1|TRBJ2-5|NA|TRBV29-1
TGCAGCGTTGTGGCCCCAGGGGGAGAGACCCAGTACTTC
CSVVAPGGETQYF
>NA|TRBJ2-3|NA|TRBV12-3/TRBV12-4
TGTGCCAGCAGTATGGGCACAGATACGCAGTATTTT
CASSMGTDTQYF
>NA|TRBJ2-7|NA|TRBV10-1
TGCGCCAGCAGTGAGTCGTGGCAGCCCCACGAGCAGTACTTC
CASSESWQPHEQYF
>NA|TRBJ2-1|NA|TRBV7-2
TGTGCCAGCCAGAGCTACAATGAGCAGTTCTTC
CASQSYNEQFF
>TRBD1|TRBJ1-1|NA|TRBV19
TGTGCCAGTAGTGCGGACAGGGCAGGGACTGAAGCTTTCTTT
CASSADRAGTEAFF
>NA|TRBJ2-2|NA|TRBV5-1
TGCGCCAGCAACCAAAGGGGATCCGGGGAGCTGTTTTTT
CASNQRGSGELFF
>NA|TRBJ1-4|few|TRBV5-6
TGTGCCAGCAGCTTGGATACCTTTAATGAAAAACTGTTTTTT
CASSLDTFNEKLFF
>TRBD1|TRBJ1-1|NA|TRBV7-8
TGTGCCAGCAGCTCTCGACAGGGTAGGACTGAAGCTTTCTTT
CASSSRQGRTEAFF
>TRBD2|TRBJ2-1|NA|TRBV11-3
TGTGCCAGCAGCCAGACTAGCGGGGTTTACAATGAGCAGTTCTTC
CASSQTSGVYNEQFF
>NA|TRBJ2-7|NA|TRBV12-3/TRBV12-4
TGTGCCAGCAGTTTAAGCGGACCCTACGAGCAGTACTTC
CASSLSGPYEQYF